This TCR beta chain is from a study of blood T cell repertoires in COVID-19. Study background: Donors in the United States, Italy and Spain gave samples during acute or convalescent COVID-19. PBMCs, B-cell-depleted T cells, or T cells provided the cDNA or gDNA that made up the material.

CDR1 is SGHRS, CDR2 YFSETQ, per germline. The CDR3 totals 13 residues. Trimming shortened V by 2 bases and J by 7 bases, and 10 bases separated the two germline ends. Per the study methods: Amplifying reference gene primers gave estimates of nucleated cell counts. Sequenced by immunoSEQ multiplex PCR; TCRdb stores in-frame clones only, minus some. V and J calls and clone size come straight from that table; D and trimming were deduced from the DNA. The data show roughly 200,000 clones, about four fifths seen once. The clonotype originates from a middle-aged man with active or convalescent COVID-19. J is TRBJ2-1 and V is TRBV5-1; D is perhaps TRBD1 (5 bases). Sequencing was done on a sample of peripheral blood. The CDR3 loop reads CASSLGRANEQFF. The CDR3 DNA follows: TGCGCCAGCAGCTTAGGCAGGGCAAATGAGCAGTTCTTC.